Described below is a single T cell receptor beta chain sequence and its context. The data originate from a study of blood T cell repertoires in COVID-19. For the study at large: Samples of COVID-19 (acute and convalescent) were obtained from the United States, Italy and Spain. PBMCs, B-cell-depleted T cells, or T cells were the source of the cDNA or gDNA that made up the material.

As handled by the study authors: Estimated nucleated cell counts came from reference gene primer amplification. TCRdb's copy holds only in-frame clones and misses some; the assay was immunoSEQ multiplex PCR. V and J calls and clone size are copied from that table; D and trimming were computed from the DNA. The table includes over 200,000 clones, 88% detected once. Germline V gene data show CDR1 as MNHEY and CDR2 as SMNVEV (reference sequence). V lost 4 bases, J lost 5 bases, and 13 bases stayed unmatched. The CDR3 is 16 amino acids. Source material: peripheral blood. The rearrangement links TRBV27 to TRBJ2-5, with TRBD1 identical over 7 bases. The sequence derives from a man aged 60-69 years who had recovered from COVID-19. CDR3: CASSSLTGWSGETQYF. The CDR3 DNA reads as TGTGCCAGCAGTTCCCTGACAGGGTGGTCGGGGGAGACCCAGTACTTC.